A single sample is the source of the 9 T cell receptor beta chains below, sequenced in a study of spatial heterogeneity in lung cancer. TCRdb processed the 5' RACE reads anew with MiXCR; each CDR3 protein has one entry. Of roughly 70,000 distinct CDR3 sequences in the sample, around 9.3% were seen once. This sample's time point: blood at routine non-recurrence follow-up after resection. The sequences come from PBMCs, collected at follow-up. The receptors derive from a female donor with early-stage non-small cell lung cancer.

This clonotype was counted many times. The rearrangement links TRBV20-1 to TRBJ1-1, with D unresolved. This CDR3 region has 13 residues. The germline gives CDR1 DFQATT, CDR2 SNEGSKA (reference sequence). The V and J ends lost 7 bases and 0 bases respectively, with 12 bases between them. As DNA, the CDR3 is TGCAGTGTTTGGGTGGGAGTGAACACTGAAGCTTTCTTT. It codes for CSVWVGVNTEAFF.

The table lists this clonotype with many counts. This sequence joins TRBV11-2 and TRBJ2-3; D uncertain. CDR3 length: 14 residues. CDR1 is SGHAT and CDR2 is FQNNGV in the germline V gene. V lost 5 bases and J 0 bases, leaving 9 bases between the germline ends. The CDR3 DNA sequence: TGTGCCAGCAGCCGGTCGGACAGCACAGATACGCAGTATTTT. Encoded protein: CASSRSDSTDTQYF.

Here the CDR3 reads CAIRTLAGVAEQYF. Here the CDR3 DNA reads TGTGCCATCAGGACACTAGCGGGAGTAGCCGAGCAGTACTTC. V gene TRBV10-3 combines with J gene TRBJ2-7, with TRBD2 identical over 11 bases. Germline assignment: CDR1 ENHRY and CDR2 SYGVKD. This CDR3 comprises 14 residues. The ends lost 6 bases at V and 6 bases at J; junction bases unmatched: 7.

Ten or more counts support this clonotype. The rearrangement uses TRBV9 and TRBJ2-2, with D hard to call. From germline, CDR1 is SGDLS and CDR2 YYNGEE. This CDR3 has 17 amino acids. The germline V and J ends were trimmed by 3 bases and 4 bases, with 19 bases remaining between them. The chain's CDR3 is CASSGRSILNPTGELFF. CDR3 DNA: TGTGCCAGCAGCGGACGGAGCATCCTCAACCCCACCGGGGAGCTGTTTTTT.

The V and J genes are TRBV24-1 and TRBJ2-7; 10 bases line up with TRBD1. Germline V gene data show CDR1 as KGHDR and CDR2 as SFDVKD. CDR3 length: 14 amino acids. V dropped 7 bases and J dropped 4; count of bases not matched to a gene: 6. CDR3 residues: CATSPGQGGYEQYF. In nucleotides, the CDR3 is TGTGCCACCAGCCCTGGACAGGGGGGATACGAGCAGTACTTC.

The rearrangement uses TRBV29-1 and TRBJ1-1, with D hard to call. Germline values: CDR1 SQVTM, CDR2 ANQGSEA. The CDR3 spans 14 residues. Deletions cut 4 bases from V and 1 base from J, with 13 bases between. Here the CDR3 DNA reads TGCAGCGTTGCAAAAGGCCGGGGGAACACTGAAGCTTTCTTT. Its protein product is CSVAKGRGNTEAFF.

This clonotype was counted only a few times. The J gene is TRBJ1-1, the V gene TRBV18; D is perhaps TRBD1 (6 bases). Germline V gene sequence: CDR1 KGHSH, CDR2 LQKENI. V was clipped by 1 base and J by 4 bases, with 13 bases between them. This CDR3 has 15 amino acids. CDR3 sequence (DNA): TGTGCCAGCTCACCACAACCAGTACAGGGCACTGAAGCTTTCTTT. It specifies CASSPQPVQGTEAFF.

This sequence joins TRBV7-9 and TRBJ2-2; D ambiguous. Germline CDR1 and CDR2: SEHNR and FQNEAQ (reference sequence). V dropped 11 bases and J dropped 3 bases, with 13 bases sitting between them. The CDR3 contains 13 residues. CDR3 sequence (DNA): TGTGCCGGCCGGTTGGCAGACACCGGGGAGCTGTTTTTT. It translates to CAGRLADTGELFF.

Details on this clonotype: Being one base from a much bigger clone, this may be a read error. This chain uses TRBV6-7 with TRBJ2-2, with TRBD2 identical over 7 bases. TRBV6-7 qualifies as an ORF whose function is uncertain. The CDR3 contains 14 residues. V dropped 6 bases and J dropped 7; count of bases not matched to a gene: 8. In nucleotides, the CDR3 is TGTGCCAGCAGCACTACGGGACTACACGGGGAGCTGTTTTTT. It specifies CASSTTGLHGELFF.